These 6 T cell receptor beta chains originate from one sample sequenced in a study of blood T cell repertoires in COVID-19. Data came from immunoSEQ multiplex PCR; TCRdb stores just in-frame clones and leaves some out. Here the sample spans about 150,000 clones, more than 70% being singletons. Sequencing was carried out using peripheral blood. Source of these receptors: a woman of 80 years or more with active or convalescent COVID-19.

In the case of this clone: This clone may be a read error of a much larger clone one base away. The chain joins TRBV9 to TRBJ2-1, with 7 bases identical to TRBD2. Germline V CDR1 and CDR2: SGDLS, YYNGEE. The junction had 7 bases not matched to a gene; V was cut back by 4 bases and J by 12 bases. This CDR3 region has 12 residues. Written as DNA, the CDR3 is TGTGCCAGCAGCTTGACGGGGAGGGGGCAGTTCTTC. Amino acid sequence: CASSLTGRGQFF.

The chain employs TRBV19 and TRBJ2-3, with 9 bases fitting TRBD1. The germline V gene has CDR1 LNHDA and CDR2 SQIVND (reference sequence). The J segment lost 6 bases and the V segment lost 3 bases, leaving 10 bases of the junction unmatched. The CDR3 has 16 amino acids. The CDR3 is CASSMAPGQGPDTQYF. The CDR3 region has the DNA TGTGCCAGTAGTATGGCCCCGGGACAGGGTCCCGATACGCAGTATTTT.

This chain joins TRBV6-5 and TRBJ2-5, with 7 nucleotides matching TRBD2. The CDR3 runs 13 residues. With 2 bases clipped from V and 5 bases from J, the junction kept 2 bases outside the gene matches. CDR1 is MNHEY, CDR2 SVGAGI, per germline. Here the CDR3 DNA reads TGTGCCAGCAGTTACAGGGAGGGGGAGACCCAGTACTTC. This codes for CASSYREGETQYF.

The genes are TRBV6-5 and TRBJ1-5; D is perhaps TRBD1 (6 bases). CDR3 length: 16 amino acids. V lost 3 bases and J 4 bases, leaving 16 bases between the germline ends. Germline V gene data show CDR1 as MNHEY and CDR2 as SVGAGI. CDR3: CASSYGSGQLNQPQHF. CDR3 sequence (DNA): TGTGCCAGCAGTTATGGGTCCGGACAGTTAAATCAGCCCCAGCATTTT.

CDR3 amino acids: CASKSPLAGGTGPDTQYF. CDR3 nucleotide sequence: TGTGCCAGCAAAAGTCCCCTAGCGGGAGGCACCGGGCCAGATACGCAGTATTTT. This chain joins TRBV28 and TRBJ2-3; TRBD2 agrees at 11 bases. Germline lookup yields CDR1 MDHEN and CDR2 SYDVKM. CDR3 length equals 18 residues. The V and J ends lost 7 bases and 4 bases, in that order; junction bases with no gene match: 16.

This clone has a single count. CDR3 sequence reads: CASSPRDRSTDTQYF. As DNA, the CDR3 is TGTGCCAGCAGCCCCCGGGACAGAAGCACAGATACGCAGTATTTT. The chain recombines TRBV5-4 with TRBJ2-3; TRBD1 matches 7 bases. V gave up 4 bases and J gave up 0 bases; unmatched junction bases: 5. The CDR3 runs to 15 residues. Per germline, CDR1 SGHNT and CDR2 YYREEE (reference sequence).